This TCR beta chain was identified in a study of T cell clones after liver transplantation. Study-wide context: Timepoints were pre-transplant, pre-withdrawal, and after withdrawal was completed or failed.

General study results and limits: Graft donor-reactive T cells may have migrated into the graft rather than being deleted. Post-transplant time points were not standardized, so conclusions are preliminary. Donor-reactive sequences fell more than third party-reactive ones, suggesting partial deletion.

Comments on this clone: Its matching antigen is unknown.

Profiled with immunoSEQ multiplex PCR; TCRdb holds only in-frame clones, not every one. The table lists some 9,000 clones, around 79% of them singletons, with approximately 18% in the top ten. The starting material was CD8+ T cells from blood, obtained before liver transplant. This receptor was identified in a human donor who received a liver transplant.

CDR3 in amino acids: CATLRGINYGYTF. CDR3 DNA sequence: TGTGCCACTCTCCGGGGAATAAACTATGGCTACACCTTC. The chain recombines TRBV6-5 with TRBJ1-2; D is ambiguous. The CDR3 contains 13 residues. From germline, CDR1 is MNHEY and CDR2 SVGAGI. Trimming cost V 10 bases and J 2 bases, with 14 bases left between them.